The clone carrying this T cell receptor (beta chain) was recorded at least ten times. This specimen belongs to a study of T cells in Graves' hyperthyroidism and ophthalmopathy. CDR1 is SGDLS, CDR2 YYNGEE, per germline. V shed 5 bases, J shed 4 bases, and the junction held 8 bases outside the gene matches. The CDR3 contains 14 residues. TCR beta CDR3 region amplification was performed from RNA transcripts. First-round RT-PCR of the TCR CDR3 relied on the HTBI primer set. Using its own MiXCR run on the multiplex PCR reads, TCRdb lists one record per CDR3 protein. The sample includes 300,000 to 450,000 distinct CDR3 sequences, around a quarter seen only once; the top ten take less than 75%.

Sequenced sample: blood. The sequence came from a man aged 50-59 years with Graves' hyperthyroidism. This sequence joins TRBV9 and TRBJ1-1, with 7 bases identical to TRBD1. This chain's CDR3 is CASRQGMGTTEAFF. As DNA, the CDR3 is TGTGCCAGCAGACAGGGGATGGGAACCACTGAAGCTTTCTTT.